Reported below is one T cell receptor beta chain. Its antigen remains unknown. Germline is not matched at one junction end, which may reflect a read error. Other DNA sequences within the sample encode an identical CDR3. This sample is drawn from a study of PD-1 blockade in classical Hodgkin lymphoma. Patients all relapsed after autologous stem cell transplantation, and there was variation in brentuximab vedotin exposure. Profiled with immunoSEQ multiplex PCR; TCRdb holds only in-frame clones, not every one. The sample lists roughly 55,000 clones, over 70% occurring once. Study results and caveats: Causes of the repertoire differences remain undefined, possibly disease activity or prior therapy.

This clonotype was obtained from a human donor with classical Hodgkin lymphoma. The material was peripheral blood mononuclear cells (PBMCs), obtained at baseline.

Here the CDR3 DNA reads TGCGCCAGCAGCTTTCATAGCAATCAGCCCCAGCATTTT. The encoded protein is CASSFHSNQPQHF. The chain joins TRBV27 to TRBJ1-5; D uncertain. The CDR3 is 13 amino acids. The V gene's germline CDR1 is MNHEY and CDR2 SMNVEV (reference sequence).